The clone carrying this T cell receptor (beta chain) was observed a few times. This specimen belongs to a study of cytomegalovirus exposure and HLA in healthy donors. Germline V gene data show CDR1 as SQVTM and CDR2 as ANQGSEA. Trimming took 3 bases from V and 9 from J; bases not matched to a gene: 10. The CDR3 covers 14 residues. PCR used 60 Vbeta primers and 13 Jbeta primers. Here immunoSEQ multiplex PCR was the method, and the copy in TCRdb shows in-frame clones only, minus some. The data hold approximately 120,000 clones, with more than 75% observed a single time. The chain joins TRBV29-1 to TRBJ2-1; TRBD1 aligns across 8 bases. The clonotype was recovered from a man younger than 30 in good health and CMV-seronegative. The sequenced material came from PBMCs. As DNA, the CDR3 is TGCAGCGTTGAGGGGCAGGGGGCGCGAGGTGAGCAGTTCTTC. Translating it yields CSVEGQGARGEQFF.